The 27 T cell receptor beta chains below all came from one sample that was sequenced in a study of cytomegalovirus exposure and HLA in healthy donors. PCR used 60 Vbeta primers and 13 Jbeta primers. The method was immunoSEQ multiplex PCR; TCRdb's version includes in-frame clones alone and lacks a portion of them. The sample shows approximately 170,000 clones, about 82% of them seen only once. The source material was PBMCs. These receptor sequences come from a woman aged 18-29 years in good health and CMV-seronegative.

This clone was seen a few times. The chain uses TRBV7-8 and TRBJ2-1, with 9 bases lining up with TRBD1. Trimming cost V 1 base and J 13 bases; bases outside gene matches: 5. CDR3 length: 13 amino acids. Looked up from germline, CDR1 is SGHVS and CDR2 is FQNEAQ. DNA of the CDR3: TGTGCCAGCAGCTTAGGGGACAGGGTTCTCCAGTTCTTC. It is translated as CASSLGDRVLQFF.

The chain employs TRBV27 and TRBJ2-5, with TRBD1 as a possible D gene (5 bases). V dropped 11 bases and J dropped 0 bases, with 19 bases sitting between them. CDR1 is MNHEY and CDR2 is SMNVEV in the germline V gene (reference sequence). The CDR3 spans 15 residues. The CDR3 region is CAGANLGQNQETQYF. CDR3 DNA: TGTGCCGGTGCAAACCTGGGGCAGAACCAAGAGACCCAGTACTTC.

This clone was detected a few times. The CDR3, as DNA: TGTGCCAGCAGCGTAGTAGTAGTGAGGACTCCTACCTACGAGCAGTACTTC. Translated, it gives CASSVVVVRTPTYEQYF. The chain recombines TRBV9 with TRBJ2-7, with D perhaps matching TRBD2 (5 bases). Trimming pared 0 bases from V and 2 bases from J, leaving 18 bases between. CDR1 is SGDLS, CDR2 YYNGEE, per germline. CDR3 length: 17 amino acids.

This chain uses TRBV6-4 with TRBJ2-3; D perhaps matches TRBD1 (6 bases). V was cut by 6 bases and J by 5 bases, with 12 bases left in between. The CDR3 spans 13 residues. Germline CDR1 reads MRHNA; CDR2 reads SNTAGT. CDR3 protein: CASSPGVGDTQYF. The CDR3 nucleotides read TGTGCCAGCAGCCCAGGGGTTGGAGATACGCAGTATTTT.

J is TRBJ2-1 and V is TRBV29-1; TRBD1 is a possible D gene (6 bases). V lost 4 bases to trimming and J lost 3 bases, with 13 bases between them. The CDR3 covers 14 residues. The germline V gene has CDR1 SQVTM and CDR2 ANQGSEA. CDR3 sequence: CSVVSAGVYNEQFF. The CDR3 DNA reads TGCAGCGTTGTGTCGGCAGGGGTCTACAATGAGCAGTTCTTC.

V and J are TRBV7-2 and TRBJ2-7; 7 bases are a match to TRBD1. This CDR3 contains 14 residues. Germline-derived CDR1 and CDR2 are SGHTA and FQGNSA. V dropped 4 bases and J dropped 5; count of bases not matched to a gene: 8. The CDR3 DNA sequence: TGTGCCAGCAGCTCCAGGGGGTCTTGGGACGAGCAGTACTTC. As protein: CASSSRGSWDEQYF.

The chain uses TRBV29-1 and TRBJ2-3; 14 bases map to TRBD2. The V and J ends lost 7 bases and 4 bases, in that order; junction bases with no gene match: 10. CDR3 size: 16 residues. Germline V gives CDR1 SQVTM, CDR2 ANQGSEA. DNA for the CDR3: TGCAGCGCTCTAGGGACTAGCGGGAGTTTCGCAGATACGCAGTATTTT. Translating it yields CSALGTSGSFADTQYF.

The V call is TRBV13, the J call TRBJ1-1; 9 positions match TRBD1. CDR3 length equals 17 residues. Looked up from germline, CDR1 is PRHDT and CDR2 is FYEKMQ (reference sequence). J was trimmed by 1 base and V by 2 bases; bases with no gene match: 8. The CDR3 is CASSLSRDRAPNTEAFF. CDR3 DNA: TGTGCCAGCAGCTTATCCCGGGACAGGGCTCCGAACACTGAAGCTTTCTTT. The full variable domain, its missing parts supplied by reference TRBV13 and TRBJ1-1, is AAGVIQSPRHLIKEKRETATLKCYPIPRHDTVYWYQQGPGQDPQFLISFYEKMQSDKGSIPDRFSAQQFSDYHSELNMSSLELGDSALYFCASSLSRDRAPNTEAFFGQGTRLTVV.

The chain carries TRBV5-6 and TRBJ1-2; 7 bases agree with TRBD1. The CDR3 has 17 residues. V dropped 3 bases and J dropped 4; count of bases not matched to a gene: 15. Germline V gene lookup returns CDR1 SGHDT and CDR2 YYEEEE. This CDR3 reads CASSSLVGKQGSYGYTF. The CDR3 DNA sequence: TGTGCCAGCAGCTCACTGGTCGGGAAACAGGGGAGCTATGGCTACACCTTC.

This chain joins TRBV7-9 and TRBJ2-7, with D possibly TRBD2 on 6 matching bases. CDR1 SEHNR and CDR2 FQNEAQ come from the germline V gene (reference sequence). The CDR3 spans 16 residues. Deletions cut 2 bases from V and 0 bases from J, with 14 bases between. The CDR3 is CASSLSVGLSSYEQYF. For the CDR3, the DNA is TGTGCCAGCAGCTTAAGCGTGGGACTTTCCTCCTACGAGCAGTACTTC.

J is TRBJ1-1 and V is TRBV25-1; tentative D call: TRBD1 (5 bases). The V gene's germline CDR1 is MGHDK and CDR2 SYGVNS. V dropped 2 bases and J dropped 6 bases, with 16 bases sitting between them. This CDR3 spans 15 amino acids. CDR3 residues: CASSENFQGRSEAFF. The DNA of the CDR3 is TGTGCCAGCAGTGAAAACTTCCAGGGCAGATCTGAAGCTTTCTTT.

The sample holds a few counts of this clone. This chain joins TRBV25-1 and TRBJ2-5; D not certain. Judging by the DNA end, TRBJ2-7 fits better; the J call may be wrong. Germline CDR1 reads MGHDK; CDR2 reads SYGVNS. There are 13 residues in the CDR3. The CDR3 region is CASSPADSYEQYF. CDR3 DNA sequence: TGTGCCAGCAGTCCGGCAGACTCCTACGAGCAGTACTTC.

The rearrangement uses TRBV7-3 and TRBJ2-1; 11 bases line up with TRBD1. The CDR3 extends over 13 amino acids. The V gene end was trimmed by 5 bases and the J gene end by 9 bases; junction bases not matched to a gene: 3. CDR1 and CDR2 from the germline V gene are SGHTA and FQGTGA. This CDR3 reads CASSQDRGLEQFF. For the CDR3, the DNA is TGTGCCAGCAGCCAGGACAGGGGGCTTGAGCAGTTCTTC.

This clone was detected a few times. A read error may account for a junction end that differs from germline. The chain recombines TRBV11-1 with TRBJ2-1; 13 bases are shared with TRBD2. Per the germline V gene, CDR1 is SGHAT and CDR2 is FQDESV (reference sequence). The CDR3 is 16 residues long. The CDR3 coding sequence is TGTGCCAGCAGCTTATCCCCTATACTAGCGGGGGGGGCGGGTGTCTTC. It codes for CASSLSPILAGGAGVF.

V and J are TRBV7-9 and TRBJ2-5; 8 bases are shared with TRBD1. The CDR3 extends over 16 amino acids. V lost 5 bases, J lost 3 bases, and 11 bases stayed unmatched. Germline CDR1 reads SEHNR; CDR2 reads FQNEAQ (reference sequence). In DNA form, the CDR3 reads TGTGCCAGCAGCCTAAACCCAGGGACAGGCAAAGAGACCCAGTACTTC. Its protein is CASSLNPGTGKETQYF.

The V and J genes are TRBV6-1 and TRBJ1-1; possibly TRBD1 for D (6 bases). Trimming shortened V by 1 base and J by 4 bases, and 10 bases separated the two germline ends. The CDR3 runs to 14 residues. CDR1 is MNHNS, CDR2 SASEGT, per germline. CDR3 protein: CASSEGQVATEAFF. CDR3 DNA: TGTGCCAGCAGTGAAGGACAGGTAGCCACTGAAGCTTTCTTT.

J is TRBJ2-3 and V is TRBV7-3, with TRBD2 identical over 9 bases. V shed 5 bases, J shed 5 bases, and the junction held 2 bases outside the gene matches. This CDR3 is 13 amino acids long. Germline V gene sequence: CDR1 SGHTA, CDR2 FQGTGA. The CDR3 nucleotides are TGTGCCAGCAGCAAAGCGGGAGGAGATACGCAGTATTTT. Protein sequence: CASSKAGGDTQYF. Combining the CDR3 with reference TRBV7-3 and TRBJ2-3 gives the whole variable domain GAGVSQTPSNKVTEKGKYVELRCDPISGHTALYWYRQSLGQGPEFLIYFQGTGAADDSGLPNDRFFAVRPEGSVSTLKIQRTERGDSAVYLCASSKAGGDTQYFGPGTRLTVL.

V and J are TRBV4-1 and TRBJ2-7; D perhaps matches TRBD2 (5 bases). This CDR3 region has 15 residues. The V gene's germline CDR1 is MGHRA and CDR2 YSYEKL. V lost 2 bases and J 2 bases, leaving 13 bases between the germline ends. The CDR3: CASSQKAGEPYEQYF. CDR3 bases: TGCGCCAGCAGCCAAAAAGCCGGGGAACCCTACGAGCAGTACTTC.

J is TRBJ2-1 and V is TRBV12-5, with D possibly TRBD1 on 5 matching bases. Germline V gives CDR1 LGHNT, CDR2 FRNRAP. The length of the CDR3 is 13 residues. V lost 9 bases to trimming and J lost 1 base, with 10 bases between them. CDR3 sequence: CASSKGSYNEQFF. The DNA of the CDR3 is TGTGCTAGCTCGAAGGGGTCCTACAATGAGCAGTTCTTC.

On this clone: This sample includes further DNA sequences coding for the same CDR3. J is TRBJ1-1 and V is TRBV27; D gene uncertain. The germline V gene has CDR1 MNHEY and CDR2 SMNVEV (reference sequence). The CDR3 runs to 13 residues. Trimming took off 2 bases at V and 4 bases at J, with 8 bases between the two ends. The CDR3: CASSLPGGTEAFF. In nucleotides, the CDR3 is TGTGCCAGCAGTTTACCAGGTGGCACTGAAGCTTTCTTT.

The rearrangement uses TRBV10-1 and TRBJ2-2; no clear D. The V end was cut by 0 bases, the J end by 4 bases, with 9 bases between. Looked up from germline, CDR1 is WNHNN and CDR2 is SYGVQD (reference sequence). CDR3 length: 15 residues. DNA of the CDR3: TGCGCCAGCAGTGAGTCCGAGCTTCTCACCGGGGAGCTGTTTTTT. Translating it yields CASSESELLTGELFF.

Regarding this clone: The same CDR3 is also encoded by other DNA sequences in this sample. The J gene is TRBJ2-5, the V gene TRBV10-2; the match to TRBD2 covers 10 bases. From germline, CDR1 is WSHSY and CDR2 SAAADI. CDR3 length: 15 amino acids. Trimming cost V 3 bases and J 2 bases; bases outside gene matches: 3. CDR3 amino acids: CASSDLAGVQETQYF. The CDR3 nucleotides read TGCGCCAGCAGTGACCTAGCGGGAGTACAAGAGACCCAGTACTTC.

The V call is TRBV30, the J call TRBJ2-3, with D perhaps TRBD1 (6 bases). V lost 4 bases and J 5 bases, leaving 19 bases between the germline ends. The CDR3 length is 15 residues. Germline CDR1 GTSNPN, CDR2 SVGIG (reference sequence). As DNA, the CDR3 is TGTGCCTGGATACCCAGGGGTAGGTGGAGAGATACGCAGTATTTT. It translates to CAWIPRGRWRDTQYF.

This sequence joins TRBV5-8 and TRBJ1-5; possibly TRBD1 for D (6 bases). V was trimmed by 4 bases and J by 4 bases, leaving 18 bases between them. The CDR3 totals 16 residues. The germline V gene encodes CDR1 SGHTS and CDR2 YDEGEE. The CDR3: CASSPLGGHFNQPQHF. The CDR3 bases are TGTGCCAGCAGCCCTTTGGGGGGGCACTTTAATCAGCCCCAGCATTTT.

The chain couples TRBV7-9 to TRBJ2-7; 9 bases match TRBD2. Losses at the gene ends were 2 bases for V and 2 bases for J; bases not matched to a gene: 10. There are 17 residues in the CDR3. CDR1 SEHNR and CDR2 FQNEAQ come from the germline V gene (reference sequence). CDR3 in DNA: TGTGCCAGCAGCTTACCTTATAGCGGGAGCGACACCTACGAGCAGTACTTC. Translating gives CASSLPYSGSDTYEQYF.

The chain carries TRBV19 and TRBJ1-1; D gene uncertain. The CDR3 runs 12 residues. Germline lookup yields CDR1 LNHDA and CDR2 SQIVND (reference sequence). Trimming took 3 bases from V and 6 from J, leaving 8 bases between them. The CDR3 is CASSIDGAEAFF. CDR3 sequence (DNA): TGTGCCAGTAGTATCGACGGGGCTGAAGCTTTCTTT.

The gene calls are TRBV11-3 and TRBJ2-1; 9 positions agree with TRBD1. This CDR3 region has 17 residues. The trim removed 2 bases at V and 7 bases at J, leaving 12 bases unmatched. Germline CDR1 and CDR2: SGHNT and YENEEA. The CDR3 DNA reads TGTGCCAGCAGCTTATCCGGGACAGGGCGGCGGGGGAATGAGCAGTTCTTC. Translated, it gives CASSLSGTGRRGNEQFF.